These 18 T cell receptor beta chains were all obtained from the same sample, sequenced in a study of beta chain features in type 1 diabetes. TCRB transcripts that were expressed got sequenced, as all of the isolated RNA had been reverse transcribed. Clones were read by immunoSEQ multiplex PCR, and TCRdb kept only the in-frame ones, dropping some. Of under 900,000 clones in the sample, under 20% were seen once. Sample: naive CD4+ T cells from blood. The receptors were gathered from a woman in her late teens or twenties in good health.

The V and J genes are TRBV4-1 and TRBJ2-1; D is perhaps TRBD2 (6 bases). The CDR3 totals 17 residues. Germline values: CDR1 MGHRA, CDR2 YSYEKL. Trimming removed 4 bases from V and 4 bases from J, with 20 bases in between. The CDR3: CASSPEGLNLRYNEQFF. In nucleotides, the CDR3 is TGCGCCAGCAGCCCCGAAGGACTAAATTTAAGATACAATGAGCAGTTCTTC.

The chain couples TRBV7-3 to TRBJ2-3, with D possibly matching TRBD2 (5 bases). CDR1 SGHTA and CDR2 FQGTGA come from the germline V gene. V was shortened by 5 bases and J by 5 bases, with 17 bases between the two germline ends. This CDR3 contains 15 residues. CDR3 amino acids: CASSAMPSLRDTQYF. As DNA, the CDR3 is TGTGCCAGCAGCGCCATGCCTAGCCTCCGAGATACGCAGTATTTT.

This clone was detected only a few times. The genes are TRBV6-5 and TRBJ1-2, with TRBD1 identical over 7 bases. The CDR3 has 14 residues. V lost 7 bases, J lost 1 base, and 6 bases stayed unmatched. From germline, CDR1 is MNHEY and CDR2 SVGAGI. Here the CDR3 DNA reads TGTGCCAGCAATACCCGGGACAGTAACTATGGCTACACCTTC. It translates to CASNTRDSNYGYTF.

This chain joins TRBV7-8 and TRBJ2-5, with 7 bases fitting TRBD1. Germline CDR1 SGHVS, CDR2 FQNEAQ. This CDR3 has 17 amino acids. The trim removed 2 bases at V and 1 base at J, leaving 10 bases unmatched. The CDR3 nucleotides are TGTGCCAGCAGCTTACGCCGGGACAGCTTATCCCAAGAGACCCAGTACTTC. Translation: CASSLRRDSLSQETQYF.

The chain has TRBV5-1 and TRBJ2-1, with D maybe TRBD2 (6 bases). This CDR3 region has 17 residues. Germline CDR1 is SGHRS and CDR2 is YFSETQ. V was clipped by 4 bases and J by 5 bases, with 22 bases between them. DNA of the CDR3: TGCGCCAGCAGCGGGGCGAGGGCAAGGGACTTTAACAATGAGCAGTTCTTC. This codes for CASSGARARDFNNEQFF.

The chain carries TRBV2 and TRBJ2-5, with 9 bases lining up with TRBD2. Germline V lookup: CDR1 SNHLY, CDR2 FYNNEI. The CDR3 sequence is 15 residues long. Unmatched junction bases numbered 9, after V lost 6 bases and J lost 4 bases. CDR3 region: CASRGTSRPGETQYF. The DNA for the CDR3 is TGTGCCAGCAGGGGGACTAGCAGGCCGGGAGAGACCCAGTACTTC.

The gene calls are TRBV7-8 and TRBJ2-7; perhaps TRBD2 as D (6 bases). This CDR3 comprises 16 residues. V shed 5 bases and J shed 4 bases, with 21 bases lying between them. CDR1 is SGHVS and CDR2 is FQNEAQ in the germline V gene. The CDR3 DNA reads TGTGCCAGCAGCCATAGCGGAGGGGTCCAGATATACGAGCAGTACTTC. Amino acids: CASSHSGGVQIYEQYF.

V and J are TRBV28 and TRBJ1-1; no definite D call. Germline V gene data show CDR1 as MDHEN and CDR2 as SYDVKM. The CDR3 length is 11 residues. Trimming left V 5 bases short and J 10 bases short, with 11 bases between. The CDR3 here is CASSLYSGAFF. The DNA of the CDR3 is TGTGCCAGCAGTCTATACAGTGGAGCTTTCTTT.

The chain recombines TRBV6-5 with TRBJ2-7, with D perhaps TRBD1 (6 bases). V shed 5 bases and J shed 4 bases, with 15 bases lying between them. Germline loops: CDR1 MNHEY, CDR2 SVGAGI. The CDR3 length is 14 residues. Written as DNA, the CDR3 is TGTGCCAGCAGTGTGTTGTACAGGGAGTACGAGCAGTACTTC. The encoded protein is CASSVLYREYEQYF.

V is TRBV2 and J is TRBJ1-2, with a tentative D call TRBD1 (6 bases). Germline assignment: CDR1 SNHLY and CDR2 FYNNEI. V was pared by 0 bases and J by 5 bases, with 13 bases between. The CDR3 contains 15 residues. Here the CDR3 reads CASSEARRQGYGYTF. CDR3 bases: TGTGCCAGCAGTGAAGCGCGCCGCCAGGGGTATGGCTACACCTTC.

The V call is TRBV7-9, the J call TRBJ1-1; the match to TRBD1 covers 7 bases. J was trimmed by 4 bases and V by 5 bases; bases with no gene match: 7. There are 14 residues in the CDR3. Germline V lookup: CDR1 SEHNR, CDR2 FQNEAQ (reference sequence). CDR3 loop: CASSPKTGPTEAFF. CDR3 nucleotide sequence: TGTGCCAGCAGCCCAAAGACAGGGCCCACTGAAGCTTTCTTT. The variable domain in full, completed from reference TRBV7-9 and TRBJ1-1, reads DTGVSQNPRHKITKRGQNVTFRCDPISEHNRLYWYRQTLGQGPEFLTYFQNEAQLEKSRLLSDRFSAERPKGSFSTLEIQRTEQGDSAMYLCASSPKTGPTEAFFGQGTRLTVV.

V is TRBV18 and J is TRBJ2-7; TRBD2 aligns across 12 bases. Germline CDR1 reads KGHSH; CDR2 reads LQKENI. The trim removed 5 bases at V and 3 bases at J, leaving 17 bases unmatched. CDR3 length: 19 residues. CDR3 nucleotide sequence: TGTGCCAGCTCAGGCGGCGGGCCGACTAGCGGGAGCTCCAACTACGAGCAGTACTTC. It is translated as CASSGGGPTSGSSNYEQYF. Filled out from reference TRBV18 and TRBJ2-7, the complete variable domain reads NAGVMQNPRHLVRRRGQEARLRCSPMKGHSHVYWYRQLPEEGLKFMVYLQKENIIDESGMPKERFSAEFPKEGPSILRIQQVVRGDSAAYFCASSGGGPTSGSSNYEQYFGPGTRLTVT.

The sample holds a few counts of this clone. This chain joins TRBV9 and TRBJ2-7; TRBD1 aligns across 7 bases. The germline V gene has CDR1 SGDLS and CDR2 YYNGEE. V was pared by 3 bases and J by 2 bases, with 8 bases of the junction left unmatched. The length of the CDR3 is 15 residues. The CDR3 DNA sequence: TGTGCCAGCAGCGCGACAGGGACCCGGACCTACGAGCAGTACTTC. It is translated as CASSATGTRTYEQYF.

The chain employs TRBV7-3 and TRBJ2-1, with D tentatively TRBD2 (5 bases). Germline CDR1 SGHTA, CDR2 FQGTGA. Trimming left V 5 bases short and J 5 bases short, with 16 bases between. The CDR3 has 15 residues. In DNA form, the CDR3 reads TGTGCCAGCAGCCCTCAACCGGGATGGGACAATGAGCAGTTCTTC. Translation: CASSPQPGWDNEQFF.

The chain employs TRBV10-3 and TRBJ2-3; 14 bases align to TRBD2. Germline CDR1 ENHRY, CDR2 SYGVKD. Unmatched junction bases numbered 15, after V lost 10 bases and J lost 3 bases. The CDR3 runs to 18 residues. CDR3 coding DNA: TGTGCCACCCACCCGGGACTAGCGGGAGAGGTGGGTACAGATACGCAGTATTTT. Protein: CATHPGLAGEVGTDTQYF.

This clone was picked up a small number of times. The gene calls are TRBV11-1 and TRBJ2-7, with D tentatively TRBD2 (5 bases). V was shortened by 1 base and J by 0 bases, with 10 bases between the two germline ends. The CDR3 is made up of 15 amino acids. The germline gives CDR1 SGHAT, CDR2 FQDESV (reference sequence). The CDR3 DNA is TGTGCCAGCAGCTTAGACGGGATCTTCTCCTACGAGCAGTACTTC. This sequence encodes CASSLDGIFSYEQYF.

In this sample, this clone turned up a few times. The chain carries TRBV13 and TRBJ1-1; no clear D gene. The CDR3 totals 14 residues. Germline V CDR1 and CDR2: PRHDT, FYEKMQ (reference sequence). The germline V and J ends were trimmed by 4 bases and 1 base, with 10 bases remaining between them. For the CDR3, the DNA is TGTGCCAGCAGCTCCCCCCCAGAGAACACTGAAGCTTTCTTT. Amino acid sequence: CASSSPPENTEAFF.

The chain is built from TRBV6-5 and TRBJ2-2, with 11 bases fitting TRBD2. The CDR3 has 15 amino acids. The germline CDR1 and CDR2 sequences are MNHEY and SVGAGI. The ends lost 6 bases at V and 6 bases at J; junction bases unmatched: 6. CDR3 region: CASRMTSGIAGELFF. For the CDR3, the DNA is TGTGCCAGCAGAATGACTAGCGGGATTGCCGGGGAGCTGTTTTTT.